Listed below are T cell receptor beta chains from one sample, sequenced in a study of vaccination and CD4 T cells after COVID-19. Antigens for these TCRs are unknown. Each CDR3 protein is one row after TCRdb ran MiXCR on the PCR reads. The data show under 25,000 distinct CDR3 sequences, under 25% seen once. Sequencing was carried out using cultured CD4+ T cells from blood. These receptor sequences come from a human donor with COVID-19. The CDR3 runs from the conserved cysteine through the conserved F or W. D genes are given only for firm matches. Some rows have no size entry. The others give once, few or many, or a class for an expanded clone.

J gene: TRBJ2-7; D gene: TRBD1; clone size: few; V gene: TRBV27; CDR3 DNA: TGTGCCAGCAGTTGGCAGGGGGTATCCTACGAGCAGTACTTC; CDR3 protein: CASSWQGVSYEQYF
J gene: TRBJ2-7; D gene: NA; clone size: few; V gene: TRBV11-1; CDR3 DNA: TGTGCCAGCAGCTCATACAGGTCCGGAGAGCAGTACTTC; CDR3 protein: CASSSYRSGEQYF
J gene: TRBJ2-7; D gene: NA; clone size: NA; V gene: TRBV2; CDR3 DNA: TGTGCCAGCCACGGAGAACCCTACGAGCAGTACTTC; CDR3 protein: CASHGEPYEQYF
J gene: TRBJ1-1; D gene: NA; clone size: few; V gene: TRBV6-4; CDR3 DNA: TGTGCCAGCAGTAAGGGGGGTGGCACTGAAGCTTTCTTT; CDR3 protein: CASSKGGGTEAFF
J gene: TRBJ1-6; D gene: NA; clone size: NA; V gene: TRBV28; CDR3 DNA: TGTGCCAGCAGTTTAAGTGCCGGGTTTGGCTCCTATAATTCACCCCTCCACTTT; CDR3 protein: CASSLSAGFGSYNSPLHF
J gene: TRBJ2-5; D gene: NA; clone size: NA; V gene: TRBV4-2; CDR3 DNA: TGTGCCAGCAGCCAAGAAGGAGTCGGGGGACAGACCCAGTACTTC; CDR3 protein: CASSQEGVGGQTQYF
J gene: TRBJ2-1; D gene: NA; clone size: NA; V gene: TRBV11-3; CDR3 DNA: TGTGCCAGCAGGTTAGGCTCGGCAGCTACAGGTGAGCAGTTCTTC; CDR3 protein: CASRLGSAATGEQFF
J gene: TRBJ1-6; D gene: NA; clone size: NA; V gene: TRBV20-1; CDR3 DNA: TGCAGTGCAGTTCGGGATCCACCCCTCCACTTT; CDR3 protein: CSAVRDPPLHF
J gene: TRBJ1-6; D gene: NA; clone size: few; V gene: TRBV25-1; CDR3 DNA: TGTGCCAGCAGTGAACCTGGGTTTAATTCACCCCTCCACTTT; CDR3 protein: CASSEPGFNSPLHF
J gene: TRBJ2-7; D gene: NA; clone size: NA; V gene: TRBV6-1; CDR3 DNA: TGTGCCAGCAGTGGGGGATACGAGCAGTACTTC; CDR3 protein: CASSGGYEQYF
J gene: TRBJ1-5; D gene: TRBD1; clone size: few; V gene: TRBV4-2; CDR3 DNA: TGTGCCAGCAGCGAAGCCGGGACAGGGGCTAGGGATCAGCCCCAGCATTTT; CDR3 protein: CASSEAGTGARDQPQHF
J gene: TRBJ1-2; D gene: NA; clone size: few; V gene: TRBV7-2; CDR3 DNA: TGTGCCAGCAGCCGCGCGGCCTATGGCTACACCTTC; CDR3 protein: CASSRAAYGYTF
J gene: TRBJ2-7; D gene: TRBD1; clone size: few; V gene: TRBV10-3; CDR3 DNA: TGTGCCAGCAGTTACCGACAGGGCTACGAGCAGTACTTC; CDR3 protein: CASSYRQGYEQYF